The 21 T cell receptor beta chains listed next were all sequenced from one sample in a study of shared clonotypes between healthy human individuals. Sequencing used immunoSEQ multiplex PCR; TCRdb keeps in-frame clones, though not all of them. The sample has 2 million to 2.5 million clones; almost 96% are singletons. The sequenced sample was naive CD4+ T cells sorted from blood. The subset was: CD45RA+ positively selected. Source of these receptors: a man aged 18 to 29 in good health.

The V gene is TRBV4-1, the J gene TRBJ1-1, with D uncertain. V lost 0 bases and J 0 bases, leaving 11 bases between the germline ends. CDR1 is MGHRA and CDR2 is YSYEKL in the germline V gene. The CDR3 is 16 amino acids. CDR3 residues: CASSQDREGLNTEAFF. DNA for the CDR3: TGCGCCAGCAGCCAAGATCGAGAGGGCCTGAACACTGAAGCTTTCTTT.

The chain has TRBV7-8 and TRBJ2-5, with D possibly TRBD1 on 5 matching bases. The CDR3 runs to 13 residues. CDR1 and CDR2 from the germline V gene are SGHVS and FQNEAQ. With 5 bases removed from V and 6 bases from J, the gap between germline ends came to 13 bases. Here the CDR3 reads CASSAGKVQTQYF. For the CDR3, the DNA is TGTGCCAGCAGCGCAGGGAAGGTGCAGACCCAGTACTTC. The whole variable domain, remainder taken from reference TRBV7-8 and TRBJ2-5, is GAGVSQSPRYKVAKRGQDVALRCDPISGHVSLFWYQQALGQGPEFLTYFQNEAQLDKSGLPSDRFFAERPEGSVSTLKIQRTQQEDSAVYLCASSAGKVQTQYFGPGTRLLVL.

The CDR3: CASSLTGRRPNSPLHF. The DNA for the CDR3 is TGTGCCAGCAGTTTAACCGGACGCCGGCCTAATTCACCCCTCCACTTT. This sequence joins TRBV27 and TRBJ1-6; no firm D call. With 2 bases removed from V and 6 bases from J, the gap between germline ends came to 14 bases. From germline, CDR1 is MNHEY and CDR2 SMNVEV (reference sequence). This CDR3 has 16 residues.

The J gene is TRBJ2-2, the V gene TRBV11-2; D unresolved. This CDR3 has 14 amino acids. CDR1 and CDR2 (germline): SGHAT, FQNNGV. V was clipped by 3 bases and J by 5 bases, with 10 bases between them. The CDR3 DNA reads TGTGCCAGCAGCTTGTCGTTCGGGACCGGGGAGCTGTTTTTT. This sequence encodes CASSLSFGTGELFF.

Notes on this clone: At one end the junction does not follow the germline gene, possibly because of a read error. The chain carries TRBV20-1 and TRBJ1-1; D is ambiguous. The CDR3 is made up of 11 amino acids. Per germline, CDR1 DFQATT and CDR2 SNEGSKA (reference sequence). The CDR3 DNA follows: TGTTCGCTGGAGCTGAACACTGAAGCTTTCTTT. Translation: CSLELNTEAFF.

The gene calls are TRBV6-1 and TRBJ1-2; a possible D gene is TRBD1 (6 bases). Germline CDR1 and CDR2: MNHNS and SASEGT. V gave up 6 bases and J gave up 8 bases, with 16 bases separating them. CDR3 length: 13 residues. The CDR3 here is CASRNTGIGGYTF. In DNA form, the CDR3 reads TGTGCCAGCAGAAATACAGGGATAGGGGGCTACACCTTC.

The chain employs TRBV15 and TRBJ2-7; D not certain. Deletions cut 5 bases from V and 1 base from J, with 9 bases between. Looked up from germline, CDR1 is LNHNV and CDR2 is YYDKDF (reference sequence). CDR3 size: 13 residues. As DNA, the CDR3 is TGTGCCACCAGCGACCGGATTTCCTACGAGCAGTACTTC. Its translation is CATSDRISYEQYF.

This chain uses TRBV7-2 with TRBJ1-6; D is unclear. The CDR3 totals 13 residues. Germline CDR1 reads SGHTA; CDR2 reads FQGNSA. Trimming took 2 bases from V and 10 from J, leaving 9 bases between them. The CDR3 nucleotides read TGTGCCAGCAGCTTATGGACGGGGTCACCCCTCCACTTT. Amino acid sequence: CASSLWTGSPLHF. Filled out from reference TRBV7-2 and TRBJ1-6, the complete variable domain reads GAGVSQSPSNKVTEKGKDVELRCDPISGHTALYWYRQSLGQGLEFLIYFQGNSAPDKSGLPSDRFSAERTGGSVSTLTIQRTQQEDSAVYLCASSLWTGSPLHFGNGTRLTVT.

V usage is TRBV12-5 and J usage is TRBJ2-7; 8 bases agree with TRBD1. CDR3 size: 17 residues. From germline, CDR1 is LGHNT and CDR2 FRNRAP. Trimming took 3 bases from V and 2 from J; bases not matched to a gene: 12. CDR3 amino acids: CASGFQKQGGGPYEQYF. The CDR3, as DNA: TGTGCTAGTGGTTTTCAAAAACAGGGGGGCGGACCCTACGAGCAGTACTTC.

This chain connects TRBV6-5 to TRBJ1-4, with D uncertain. V gave up 2 bases and J gave up 8 bases, with 3 bases separating them. The germline gives CDR1 MNHEY, CDR2 SVGAGI. CDR3 size: 11 residues. CDR3 DNA: TGTGCCAGCAGTTACCAGGAAAAACTGTTTTTT. Translating gives CASSYQEKLFF.

The chain joins TRBV11-2 to TRBJ2-7, with D perhaps matching TRBD1 (6 bases). Trimming left V 1 base short and J 3 bases short, with 13 bases between. Germline lookup yields CDR1 SGHAT and CDR2 FQNNGV. The CDR3 covers 15 residues. The CDR3 bases are TGTGCCAGCAGCTTAGGTGGCAGGACAGACTACGAGCAGTACTTC. This gives the protein CASSLGGRTDYEQYF.

J is TRBJ2-3 and V is TRBV7-9; D is perhaps TRBD1 or TRBD2 (5 bases each). CDR1 and CDR2 from the germline V gene are SEHNR and FQNEAQ (reference sequence). Trimming took 5 bases from V and 6 from J, leaving 12 bases between them. CDR3 length equals 13 residues. CDR3 region: CASSGTREDTQYF. The CDR3 DNA reads as TGTGCCAGCAGCGGGACGAGAGAGGATACGCAGTATTTT. The full variable domain, rest sourced from reference TRBV7-9 and TRBJ2-3, is DTGVSQNPRHKITKRGQNVTFRCDPISEHNRLYWYRQTLGQGPEFLTYFQNEAQLEKSRLLSDRFSAERPKGSFSTLEIQRTEQGDSAMYLCASSGTREDTQYFGPGTRLTVL.

The rearrangement links TRBV10-3 to TRBJ1-1, with D uncertain. This CDR3 is 15 amino acids long. CDR1 ENHRY and CDR2 SYGVKD come from the germline V gene. Trimming pared 11 bases from V and 0 bases from J, leaving 19 bases between. CDR3 loop: CAPEEGLTMNTEAFF. Written as DNA, the CDR3 is TGTGCCCCCGAGGAAGGTCTCACAATGAACACTGAAGCTTTCTTT.

V gene TRBV7-2 combines with J gene TRBJ2-7; no reliable D call. CDR1 is SGHTA and CDR2 is FQGNSA in the germline V gene. With 0 bases removed from V and 2 bases from J, the gap between germline ends came to 8 bases. The CDR3 has 14 amino acids. CDR3 region: CASSLAMVPYEQYF. The DNA of the CDR3 is TGTGCCAGCAGCTTAGCTATGGTTCCCTACGAGCAGTACTTC.

The chain combines TRBV5-1 with TRBJ2-2; maybe TRBD2 (5 bases). Trimming shortened V by 3 bases and J by 5 bases, and 8 bases separated the two germline ends. The CDR3 contains 13 residues. Germline CDR1 reads SGHRS; CDR2 reads YFSETQ. The CDR3 protein is CASSSGKTGELFF. The CDR3, as DNA: TGCGCCAGCAGCTCGGGGAAGACCGGGGAGCTGTTTTTT.

This rearrangement joins TRBV5-1 to TRBJ1-3; no firm D call. The CDR3 runs to 16 residues. The germline V and J ends were trimmed by 0 bases and 2 bases, with 12 bases remaining between them. Germline V gene sequence: CDR1 SGHRS, CDR2 YFSETQ. The CDR3 loop is CASSLEHGRTGNTIYF. As DNA, the CDR3 is TGCGCCAGCAGCTTGGAACACGGGAGAACTGGAAACACCATATATTTT.

The chain employs TRBV4-3 and TRBJ2-1; TRBD2 aligns across 10 bases. V gave up 3 bases and J gave up 4 bases; unmatched junction bases: 9. The CDR3 is 17 amino acids. In germline, CDR1 is LGHNA, CDR2 YSLEER. The CDR3 is CASSQSAGLARYNEQFF. As DNA, the CDR3 is TGCGCCAGCAGCCAGTCCGCGGGACTAGCGAGGTACAATGAGCAGTTCTTC.

A note on this clone: Distinct nucleotide sequences in the sample also encode this CDR3. The chain uses TRBV9 and TRBJ2-3, with D uncertain. This CDR3 contains 12 residues. Between the trimmed V and J ends, which lost 0 bases and 3 bases, there was a span of 2 bases. From germline, CDR1 is SGDLS and CDR2 YYNGEE. This CDR3 is CASSVGTDTQYF. CDR3 DNA sequence: TGTGCCAGCAGCGTAGGTACAGATACGCAGTATTTT.

The rearrangement links TRBV27 to TRBJ2-3; 10 bases map to TRBD2. Germline V CDR1 and CDR2: MNHEY, SMNVEV (reference sequence). The CDR3 has 15 amino acids. Trimming cost V 7 bases and J 0 bases; bases outside gene matches: 4. The CDR3 reads CASIATSGSTDTQYF. The CDR3 DNA is TGTGCCAGCATAGCGACTAGCGGGAGCACAGATACGCAGTATTTT.

This chain uses TRBV7-3 with TRBJ2-1; TRBD2 aligns across 10 bases. This CDR3 has 13 residues. V shed 1 base and J 9 bases; nucleotides not matched to a gene: 0. CDR1 is SGHTA, CDR2 FQGTGA, per germline. CDR3 sequence (DNA): TGTGCCAGCAGCTTAATAGCGGGGGGTGAGCAGTTCTTC. It codes for CASSLIAGGEQFF.

This chain links TRBV7-3 with TRBJ1-2; TRBD1 agrees at 9 bases. Germline-derived CDR1 and CDR2 are SGHTA and FQGTGA. The CDR3 has 15 residues. The V gene end was trimmed by 5 bases and the J gene end by 3 bases; junction bases not matched to a gene: 7. The CDR3 nucleotides read TGTGCCAGCAGCCCGGGACAGGGCCCCTACTATGGCTACACCTTC. Protein: CASSPGQGPYYGYTF.